One and the same sample provided the 23 T cell receptor beta chains below, sequenced in a study of T cell clones after liver transplantation (dated by TCRdb to between 2018 and 2021). Receptor libraries were prepared by the immunoSEQ multiplex PCR assay. TCRdb obtained this table from immuneACCESS and retained in-frame rearrangements with V and J assigned. These tables miss some clones; where compared with another copy, unresolved V genes account for less than half of the shortfall, and the remainder is unexplained. The sample has tens of thousands of clones on record, 90% to 95% of them singletons. The leading ten clones occupy roughly 27% of the sample. Material: CD8+ T cells from blood, obtained 12 months after liver transplant. These receptor sequences come from a human patient who received a liver transplant. A transplant means some T cells may be of graft donor rather than patient origin.

V gene TRBV19 combines with J gene TRBJ2-3, with 8 bases aligning to TRBD2. The trim removed 9 bases at V and 9 bases at J, leaving 11 bases unmatched. Germline CDR1 and CDR2: LNHDA and SQIVND (reference sequence). The CDR3 totals 13 residues. The chain's CDR3 is CASLGLASETQYF. The CDR3 DNA reads as TGTGCCAGCTTAGGACTAGCTAGCGAAACGCAGTATTTT.

V is TRBV7-9 and J is TRBJ2-7, with a possible D match to TRBD2 (5 bases). The CDR3 runs 14 residues. Germline CDR1 and CDR2: SEHNR and FQNEAQ (reference sequence). V dropped 2 bases and J dropped 6 bases, with 14 bases sitting between them. The chain's CDR3 is CASSLTSADGEQYF. The CDR3 nucleotides are TGTGCCAGCAGCTTAACTAGTGCGGATGGCGAGCAGTACTTC. The full variable domain, with the rest looked up from reference TRBV7-9 and TRBJ2-7, is DTGVSQNPRHKITKRGQNVTFRCDPISEHNRLYWYRQTLGQGPEFLTYFQNEAQLEKSRLLSDRFSAERPKGSFSTLEIQRTEQGDSAMYLCASSLTSADGEQYFGPGTRLTVT.

CDR3 sequence: CASSAGTPRHEQYF. The CDR3 bases are TGTGCCAGCAGCGCCGGGACCCCAAGGCACGAGCAGTACTTC. The rearrangement links TRBV12-1 to TRBJ2-7. TRBV12-1 is a recognized pseudogene. The CDR3 contains 14 residues.

On this clone: The junction differs from germline at one of its ends, possibly a read error. The chain has TRBV7-7 and TRBJ2-2; maybe TRBD1 (6 bases). Germline CDR1 SSHAT, CDR2 FNYEAQ (reference sequence). CDR3 size: 15 residues. The CDR3 spells CASSPLGHDTGELFF. As DNA, the CDR3 is TGTGCTAGCAGCCCCTTGGGACACGACACCGGGGAGCTGTTTTTT. Supplemented by reference TRBV7-7 and TRBJ2-2, the full variable domain reads GAGVSQSPRYKVTKRGQDVTLRCDPISSHATLYWYQQALGQGPEFLTYFNYEAQPDKSGLPSDRFSAERPEGSISTLTIQRTEQRDSAMYRCASSPLGHDTGELFFGEGSRLTVL.

The chain uses TRBV13 and TRBJ1-4; 8 bases are shared with TRBD1. Germline lookup yields CDR1 PRHDT and CDR2 FYEKMQ (reference sequence). This CDR3 spans 15 amino acids. Losses at the gene ends were 0 bases for V and 7 bases for J; bases not matched to a gene: 4. This CDR3 is CASSLGLTGGEKLFF. The CDR3, as DNA: TGTGCCAGCAGCTTAGGCCTAACAGGGGGTGAAAAACTGTTTTTT.

This sequence joins TRBV27 and TRBJ2-1; D possibly uses TRBD1 or TRBD2 (5 bases each). Trimming cost V 5 bases and J 0 bases, with 14 bases left between them. CDR1 MNHEY and CDR2 SMNVEV come from the germline V gene (reference sequence). CDR3 length: 16 residues. DNA of the CDR3: TGTGCCAGCAGTCCTCGGAAGGGGAGCTCCTACAATGAGCAGTTCTTC. Translation: CASSPRKGSSYNEQFF.

CDR3 in amino acids: CASSDPPLAGYTF. CDR3 DNA: TGTGCCAGCAGCGATCCGCCACTAGCTGGCTACACCTTC. The chain uses TRBV7-9 and TRBJ1-2; D not resolved. Germline V gene sequence: CDR1 SEHNR, CDR2 FQNEAQ (reference sequence). Between the trimmed V and J ends, which lost 5 bases and 7 bases, there was a span of 14 bases. This CDR3 has 13 amino acids.

V is TRBV15 and J is TRBJ2-5, with 8 nucleotides matching TRBD2. The CDR3 runs 17 residues. Trimming at V came to 0 bases and at J to 1 base, leaving 7 bases not matched to a gene. In germline, CDR1 is LNHNV, CDR2 YYDKDF (reference sequence). Here the CDR3 DNA reads TGTGCCACCAGCAGAGATCAACTAGCGGCACCCCAAGAGACCCAGTACTTC. Amino acids: CATSRDQLAAPQETQYF.

V gene TRBV6-1 combines with J gene TRBJ1-1; TRBD1 agrees at 7 bases. V lost 2 bases and J lost 3; bases outside the gene matches: 3. The CDR3 loop spans 14 amino acids. Germline values: CDR1 MNHNS, CDR2 SASEGT. The CDR3 protein is CASSETGVYTEAFF. As DNA, the CDR3 is TGTGCCAGCAGTGAAACAGGGGTGTACACTGAAGCTTTCTTT.

The rearrangement links TRBV7-9 to TRBJ2-5; no definite D call. Germline V CDR1 and CDR2: SEHNR, FQNEAQ (reference sequence). There are 11 residues in the CDR3. V lost 5 bases and J 9 bases, leaving 10 bases between the germline ends. The CDR3 bases are TGTGCCAGCAGCCCTGGAATGCCCCAGTACTTC. Translating it yields CASSPGMPQYF.

The chain has TRBV6-1 and TRBJ2-1, with 7 bases that match TRBD1. There are 15 residues in the CDR3. J gave up 4 bases and V 1 base, and 4 bases lay outside the gene matches. Germline V gives CDR1 MNHNS, CDR2 SASEGT. CDR3 sequence (DNA): TGTGCCAGCAGTGAAGGACAGGGTGGGTACAATGAGCAGTTCTTC. Residues: CASSEGQGGYNEQFF.

This clone was detected only once. This chain links TRBV27 with TRBJ2-5, with TRBD1 matching over 8 bases. The CDR3 totals 14 residues. The trim removed 8 bases at V and 2 bases at J, leaving 7 bases unmatched. Germline V gene data show CDR1 as MNHEY and CDR2 as SMNVEV (reference sequence). The CDR3 here is CASQVTGVQETQYF. The DNA of the CDR3 is TGTGCCAGCCAAGTGACAGGGGTTCAAGAGACCCAGTACTTC.

The chain carries TRBV7-6 and TRBJ2-7; 10 bases are a match to TRBD2. The V segment lost 4 bases and the J segment 7 bases; nucleotides outside the gene matches: 13. This CDR3 has 16 residues. Looked up from germline, CDR1 is SGHVS and CDR2 is FNYEAQ. The CDR3 DNA is TGTGCCAGCAGCTCGAGTCGGGGACTAGCGCCTGTGGAGCAGTACTTC. It is translated as CASSSSRGLAPVEQYF.

This chain uses TRBV28 with TRBJ2-3; the D gene is possibly TRBD1 (5 bases). This CDR3 has 15 amino acids. Trimming cost V 1 base and J 0 bases, with 8 bases left between them. CDR1 and CDR2 from the germline V gene are MDHEN and SYDVKM. The CDR3 protein is CASSLFGASTDTQYF. The CDR3 coding sequence is TGTGCCAGCAGTTTATTTGGGGCAAGCACAGATACGCAGTATTTT. The complete variable domain, with remaining parts taken from reference TRBV28 and TRBJ2-3, reads DVKVTQSSRYLVKRTGEKVFLECVQDMDHENMFWYRQDPGLGLRLIYFSYDVKMKEKGDIPEGYSVSREKKERFSLILESASTNQTSMYLCASSLFGASTDTQYFGPGTRLTVL.

This sequence joins TRBV29-1 and TRBJ2-7; D gene unclear. The germline CDR1 and CDR2 sequences are SQVTM and ANQGSEA. The CDR3 is made up of 11 amino acids. Trimming shortened V by 4 bases and J by 7 bases, and 11 bases separated the two germline ends. CDR3 in amino acids: CSVVFGGEQYF. CDR3 DNA: TGCAGCGTTGTTTTTGGCGGAGAGCAGTACTTC.

The V gene is TRBV27, the J gene TRBJ2-7, with 12 bases matching TRBD2. The trim removed 4 bases at V and 2 bases at J, leaving 6 bases unmatched. Per the germline V gene, CDR1 is MNHEY and CDR2 is SMNVEV (reference sequence). The CDR3 spans 16 residues. CDR3 bases: TGTGCCAGCAGTTCTCTAGGACTAGCGGGGCCCTACGAGCAGTACTTC. Its protein is CASSSLGLAGPYEQYF.

The chain joins TRBV7-9 to TRBJ2-1; possible D gene TRBD2, 6 bases. The germline CDR1 and CDR2 sequences are SEHNR and FQNEAQ (reference sequence). The CDR3 covers 12 residues. The V end was cut by 1 base, the J end by 9 bases, with 7 bases between. The chain's CDR3 is CASSLGGTEQFF. The CDR3 nucleotides are TGTGCCAGCAGCTTAGGCGGGACTGAGCAGTTCTTC.

The rearrangement links TRBV2 to TRBJ2-1; tentative D call: TRBD2 (6 bases). Germline-derived CDR1 and CDR2 are SNHLY and FYNNEI. This CDR3 is 14 amino acids long. V lost 7 bases and J lost 6, with 16 bases in between. CDR3 coding DNA: TGTGCCAGCAAGGAGGGAGGAGAATTCAATGAGCAGTTCTTC. Encoded protein: CASKEGGEFNEQFF.

The chain has TRBV5-1 and TRBJ2-7; D is undetermined. V was shortened by 0 bases and J by 4 bases, with 8 bases between the two germline ends. This CDR3 region has 13 residues. Germline CDR1 is SGHRS and CDR2 is YFSETQ. Here the CDR3 DNA reads TGCGCCAGCAGCTTGGACGGATTTTACGAGCAGTACTTC. Translating gives CASSLDGFYEQYF.

The chain carries TRBV6-5 and TRBJ2-7; 10 bases match TRBD1. The CDR3 runs 13 residues. After removal of 10 bases from V and 4 bases from J, the junction contained 7 bases not matched to a gene. Looked up from germline, CDR1 is MNHEY and CDR2 is SVGAGI. The CDR3 DNA follows: TGTGCCACCTATAGACAGGGGGCTTACGAGCAGTACTTC. Protein: CATYRQGAYEQYF.

This chain joins TRBV29-1 and TRBJ2-4; D assignment may be TRBD1 or TRBD2 (5 bases each). In germline, CDR1 is SQVTM, CDR2 ANQGSEA. The CDR3 is made up of 15 amino acids. Trimming stripped 6 bases from V and 0 bases from J, with 15 bases between. The CDR3 spells CSVHPGAGAKNIQYF. CDR3 bases: TGCAGCGTCCACCCCGGGGCCGGAGCCAAAAACATTCAGTACTTC.

The genes are TRBV15 and TRBJ2-3; D ambiguous. Trimming took 8 bases from V and 0 from J, leaving 12 bases between them. Germline CDR1 is LNHNV and CDR2 is YYDKDF (reference sequence). The CDR3 runs 14 residues. The CDR3 reads CATGGVASTDTQYF. The CDR3 nucleotides are TGTGCCACCGGCGGCGTCGCTAGCACAGATACGCAGTATTTT.

The rearrangement joins TRBV2 to TRBJ2-1, with 12 bases aligning to TRBD2. Trimming took 11 bases from V and 4 from J; bases not matched to a gene: 6. There are 14 residues in the CDR3. Per the germline V gene, CDR1 is SNHLY and CDR2 is FYNNEI. The CDR3 DNA reads as TGTGCCGGGGGGGGACTAGCGGGTTACAATGAGCAGTTCTTC. Amino acid sequence: CAGGGLAGYNEQFF.